This entry lists 22 T cell receptor beta chains sequenced from one sample in a study of cytomegalovirus exposure and HLA in healthy donors. Both 60 Vbeta primers and 13 Jbeta primers went into the PCR. This table comes from immunoSEQ multiplex PCR, and its TCRdb copy is limited to in-frame clones, with some not included. The sample lists 130,000 to 150,000 clones, 76% seen once, with approximately 4% in the top ten. Material for sequencing was PBMCs. All receptors come from a man aged 18 to 35 in good health and CMV-seronegative.

The rearrangement uses TRBV7-2 and TRBJ2-7; D is possibly TRBD1 (6 bases). The CDR3 runs 16 residues. The V gene lost 5 bases and the J gene lost 2 bases, with 19 bases spanning the gap. The germline gives CDR1 SGHTA, CDR2 FQGNSA. The CDR3 region is CASSPPTQTGAYEQYF. CDR3 coding DNA: TGTGCCAGCAGCCCACCCACTCAGACAGGAGCCTACGAGCAGTACTTC.

CDR3 in amino acids: CSALWRETQYF. As DNA, the CDR3 is TGCAGTGCCCTGTGGAGGGAGACCCAGTACTTC. The chain links TRBV20-1 to TRBJ2-5; D is perhaps TRBD2 (5 bases). The length of the CDR3 is 11 residues. The V gene lost 6 bases and the J gene lost 5 bases, with 10 bases spanning the gap. CDR1 and CDR2 (germline): DFQATT, SNEGSKA (reference sequence).

This clone appeared a single time. This sequence joins TRBV2 and TRBJ1-1; D ambiguous. This CDR3 contains 14 residues. V was cut by 6 bases and J by 0 bases, with 11 bases left in between. Germline CDR1 is SNHLY and CDR2 is FYNNEI. CDR3 sequence reads: CASRLGGLNTEAFF. DNA for the CDR3: TGTGCCAGCAGGCTGGGAGGACTGAACACTGAAGCTTTCTTT.

V usage is TRBV4-2 and J usage is TRBJ2-7, with TRBD1 as a possible D gene (5 bases). The CDR3 has 15 residues. The germline CDR1 and CDR2 sequences are LGHNA and YNFKEQ. The germline V and J ends were trimmed by 1 base and 6 bases, with 16 bases remaining between them. The CDR3 spells CASSQVLSRAGEQYF. Written as DNA, the CDR3 is TGTGCCAGCAGCCAAGTGTTGTCCAGGGCTGGCGAGCAGTACTTC.

The chain links TRBV4-1 to TRBJ2-5, with 8 bases aligning to TRBD1. The DNA end is a closer match to TRBJ2-7, so the J assignment may be wrong. CDR3 size: 15 residues. The V gene's germline CDR1 is MGHRA and CDR2 YSYEKL. The CDR3 reads CASRVTGDSSYEQYF. For the CDR3, the DNA is TGCGCCAGCAGGGTGACAGGGGACAGCTCCTACGAGCAGTACTTC.

The rearrangement uses TRBV6-5 and TRBJ2-7; unclear D gene. This CDR3 region has 12 residues. V gave up 5 bases and J gave up 3 bases, with 8 bases separating them. The germline V gene has CDR1 MNHEY and CDR2 SVGAGI. In DNA form, the CDR3 reads TGTGCCAGCAGTGACACAAACTACGAGCAGTACTTC. It yields the protein CASSDTNYEQYF.

The V and J genes are TRBV11-3 and TRBJ1-4; D gene unclear. Trimming left V 1 base short and J 0 bases short, with 6 bases between. This CDR3 is built from 15 residues. Germline CDR1 reads SGHNT; CDR2 reads YENEEA. CDR3 nucleotides: TGTGCCAGCAGCTTAGGAGAGGCAACTAATGAAAAACTGTTTTTT. Residues: CASSLGEATNEKLFF.

The chain recombines TRBV29-1 with TRBJ1-2; D remains ambiguous. Trimming shortened V by 0 bases and J by 4 bases, and 21 bases separated the two germline ends. This CDR3 comprises 17 residues. Germline values: CDR1 SQVTM, CDR2 ANQGSEA. Written as DNA, the CDR3 is TGCAGCGTTGAAGATCCCGATGTTGTCCGCGGCATCTATGGCTACACCTTC. Its protein product is CSVEDPDVVRGIYGYTF.

The chain recombines TRBV7-3 with TRBJ2-7; TRBD1 matches 10 bases. The CDR3 is 14 amino acids. J lost 5 bases, V lost 5 bases, and 6 bases had no gene match. Germline CDR1 reads SGHTA; CDR2 reads FQGTGA. The CDR3 reads CASSPGQGNNEQYF. The CDR3 DNA sequence: TGTGCCAGCAGCCCGGGACAGGGGAACAACGAGCAGTACTTC.

The chain combines TRBV25-1 with TRBJ2-7; possible D gene TRBD1, 7 bases. Germline assignment: CDR1 MGHDK and CDR2 SYGVNS. This CDR3 is 17 amino acids long. V was trimmed by 0 bases and J by 2 bases, leaving 17 bases between them. CDR3 amino acids: CASSEYSGGGSPYEQYF. The CDR3, as DNA: TGTGCCAGCAGTGAATATAGCGGAGGGGGCTCTCCCTACGAGCAGTACTTC.

V usage is TRBV6-4 and J usage is TRBJ2-1, with TRBD2 matching over 12 bases. CDR1 and CDR2 from the germline V gene are MRHNA and SNTAGT. The CDR3 sequence is 14 residues long. Trimming removed 6 bases from V and 9 bases from J; junction bases left unmatched: 6. The CDR3 region has the DNA TGTGCCAGCAGGACTAGCGGGAGTGGGCGTGAGCAGTTCTTC. Translating gives CASRTSGSGREQFF.

This chain joins TRBV25-1 and TRBJ1-2, with a weak D call TRBD1 (5 bases). Germline V CDR1 and CDR2: MGHDK, SYGVNS. The CDR3 has 11 amino acids. V was pared by 4 bases and J by 5 bases, with 5 bases between. CDR3 protein: CASSAGYGYTF. CDR3 DNA: TGTGCCAGCAGTGCAGGGTATGGCTACACCTTC.

This chain uses TRBV5-1 with TRBJ2-1, with TRBD2 identical over 10 bases. This CDR3 has 14 amino acids. Germline V gives CDR1 SGHRS, CDR2 YFSETQ. J gave up 4 bases and V 2 bases, and 0 bases lay outside the gene matches. The CDR3 is CASSLLAGYNEQFF. The CDR3 coding sequence is TGCGCCAGCAGCTTACTAGCGGGGTACAATGAGCAGTTCTTC.

This clone has more than one count but fewer than ten. This chain uses TRBV19 with TRBJ2-6; 8 bases match TRBD1. V was pared by 3 bases and J by 2 bases, with 3 bases of the junction left unmatched. This CDR3 spans 16 amino acids. CDR1 is LNHDA, CDR2 SQIVND, per germline (reference sequence). Here the CDR3 reads CASSMTGATGANVLTF. CDR3 DNA sequence: TGTGCCAGTAGTATGACAGGGGCTACTGGGGCCAACGTCCTGACTTTC.

This chain connects TRBV6-4 to TRBJ1-2, with D unresolved. Trimming took off 5 bases at V and 2 bases at J, with 18 bases between the two ends. CDR3 length: 16 amino acids. Germline V gene sequence: CDR1 MRHNA, CDR2 SNTAGT. The CDR3 sequence is CASSPTYLNANYGYTF. CDR3 DNA: TGTGCCAGCAGTCCGACATACCTAAATGCCAACTATGGCTACACCTTC.

The V call is TRBV7-3, the J call TRBJ2-1; 7 bases are a match to TRBD1. The V gene's germline CDR1 is SGHTA and CDR2 FQGTGA. V shed 4 bases, J shed 7 bases, and the junction held 13 bases outside the gene matches. The CDR3 covers 16 residues. CDR3 sequence (DNA): TGTGCCAGCAGCTCCGACAGGGCCCGGGGTGGTAATGAGCAGTTCTTC. Amino acids: CASSSDRARGGNEQFF.

The V and J genes are TRBV29-1 and TRBJ2-5, with 10 bases aligning to TRBD1. The J call may be in error: the DNA end matches TRBJ2-7 better. Germline V gives CDR1 SQVTM, CDR2 ANQGSEA. The CDR3 consists of 13 residues. The CDR3 reads CSVEGQGPYEQYF. The CDR3 region has the DNA TGCAGCGTTGAGGGACAGGGGCCCTACGAGCAGTACTTC.

The rearrangement joins TRBV7-9 to TRBJ2-3; D perhaps matches TRBD1 (5 bases). Germline-derived CDR1 and CDR2 are SEHNR and FQNEAQ (reference sequence). With 1 base removed from V and 2 bases from J, the gap between germline ends came to 13 bases. The length of the CDR3 is 16 residues. CDR3 amino acids: CASSLGLGEATDTQYF. CDR3 DNA: TGTGCCAGCAGCTTAGGATTAGGGGAAGCCACAGATACGCAGTATTTT.

This rearrangement joins TRBV27 to TRBJ2-7; 9 nucleotides align to TRBD2. V lost 5 bases, J lost 7 bases, and 9 bases stayed unmatched. Germline CDR1 MNHEY, CDR2 SMNVEV (reference sequence). The CDR3 consists of 14 residues. The CDR3 nucleotides are TGTGCCAGCAGTCCTCGCGGGAGGGTAGGAGAGCAGTACTTC. Protein product: CASSPRGRVGEQYF.

The CDR3 nucleotides are TGTGCCAGCAGCCGCGGCCCTAGCGAGCAGTACTTC. The encoded protein is CASSRGPSEQYF. The chain couples TRBV28 to TRBJ2-7, with D unclear. Germline-derived CDR1 and CDR2 are MDHEN and SYDVKM. The CDR3 extends over 12 amino acids. Trimming removed 6 bases from V and 6 bases from J, with 12 bases in between.

This chain joins TRBV11-3 and TRBJ1-1, with 10 bases identical to TRBD1. The junction had 6 bases not matched to a gene; V was cut back by 2 bases and J by 0 bases. The CDR3 consists of 17 residues. From germline, CDR1 is SGHNT and CDR2 YENEEA. The chain's CDR3 is CASSLPGQGFMNTEAFF. In DNA, the CDR3 is TGTGCCAGCAGCTTACCGGGACAGGGGTTTATGAACACTGAAGCTTTCTTT. Variable domain in full (rest from reference TRBV11-3 and TRBJ1-1): EAGVVQSPRYKIIEKKQPVAFWCNPISGHNTLYWYLQNLGQGPELLIRYENEEAVDDSQLPKDRFSAERLKGVDSTLKIQPAELGDSAVYLCASSLPGQGFMNTEAFFGQGTRLTVV.

The rearrangement links TRBV5-5 to TRBJ2-7, with D perhaps matching TRBD1 (6 bases). CDR1 and CDR2 (germline): SGHKS, YYEKEE (reference sequence). The CDR3 totals 14 residues. V was cut by 2 bases and J by 7 bases, with 16 bases left in between. CDR3 in DNA: TGTGCCAGCAGCTTTGCCACAGGGTTGGAGGAGCAGTACTTC. Its translation: CASSFATGLEEQYF.